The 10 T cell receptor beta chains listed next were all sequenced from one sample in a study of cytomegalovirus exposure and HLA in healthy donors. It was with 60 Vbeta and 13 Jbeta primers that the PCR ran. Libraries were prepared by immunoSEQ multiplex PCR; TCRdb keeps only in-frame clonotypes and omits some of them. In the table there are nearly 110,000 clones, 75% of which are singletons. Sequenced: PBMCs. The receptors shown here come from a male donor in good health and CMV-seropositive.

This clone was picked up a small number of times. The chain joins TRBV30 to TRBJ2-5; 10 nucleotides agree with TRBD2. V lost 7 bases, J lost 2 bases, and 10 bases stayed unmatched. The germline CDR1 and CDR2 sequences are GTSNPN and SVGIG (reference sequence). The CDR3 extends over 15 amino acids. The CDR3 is CAYRLGLAVQETQYF. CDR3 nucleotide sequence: TGTGCCTACCGCCTCGGACTAGCGGTTCAAGAGACCCAGTACTTC.

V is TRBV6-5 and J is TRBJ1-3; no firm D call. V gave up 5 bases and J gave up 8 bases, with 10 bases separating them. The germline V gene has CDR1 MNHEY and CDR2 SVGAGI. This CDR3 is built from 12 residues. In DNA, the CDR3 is TGTGCCAGCAGTCCTTCGATAGACACCATATATTTT. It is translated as CASSPSIDTIYF.

The CDR3 bases are TGTGCCACCAAACCAGACAGGGAGCCTGGAAACACCATATATTTT. Protein: CATKPDREPGNTIYF. The chain combines TRBV15 with TRBJ1-3; 7 bases fit TRBD1. CDR1 LNHNV and CDR2 YYDKDF come from the germline V gene (reference sequence). CDR3 length equals 15 residues. V was clipped by 7 bases and J by 2 bases; unmatched bases: 8.

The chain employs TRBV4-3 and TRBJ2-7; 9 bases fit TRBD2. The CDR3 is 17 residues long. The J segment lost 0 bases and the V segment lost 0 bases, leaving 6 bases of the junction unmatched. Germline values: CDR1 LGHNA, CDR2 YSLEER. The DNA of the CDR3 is TGCGCCAGCAGCCAAGATCTAGCGGGGTTCAGCTCCTACGAGCAGTACTTC. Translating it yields CASSQDLAGFSSYEQYF.

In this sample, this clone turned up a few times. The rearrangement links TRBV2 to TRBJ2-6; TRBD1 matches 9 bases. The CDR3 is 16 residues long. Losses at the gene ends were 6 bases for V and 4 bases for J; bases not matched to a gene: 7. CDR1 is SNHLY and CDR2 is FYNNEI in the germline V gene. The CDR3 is CASRTGQGTGANVLTF. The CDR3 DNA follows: TGTGCCAGCAGAACCGGACAGGGGACCGGGGCCAACGTCCTGACTTTC.

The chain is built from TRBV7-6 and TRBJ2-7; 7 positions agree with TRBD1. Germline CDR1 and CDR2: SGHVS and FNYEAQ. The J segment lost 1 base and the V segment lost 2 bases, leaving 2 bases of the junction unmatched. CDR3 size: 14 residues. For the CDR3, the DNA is TGTGCCAGCAGCTTACTGACAGGGTCCTACGAGCAGTACTTC. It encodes CASSLLTGSYEQYF. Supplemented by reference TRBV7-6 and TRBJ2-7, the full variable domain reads GAGVSQSPRYKVTKRGQDVALRCDPISGHVSLYWYRQALGQGPEFLTYFNYEAQQDKSGLPNDRFSAERPEGSISTLTIQRTEQRDSAMYRCASSLLTGSYEQYFGPGTRLTVT.

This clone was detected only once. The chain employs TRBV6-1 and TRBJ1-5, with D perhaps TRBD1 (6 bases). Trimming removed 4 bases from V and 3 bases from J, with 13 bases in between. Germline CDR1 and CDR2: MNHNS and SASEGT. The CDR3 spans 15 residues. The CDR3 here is CASSVGRGSNQPQHF. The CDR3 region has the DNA TGTGCCAGCAGTGTGGGCAGGGGTTCCAATCAGCCCCAGCATTTT.

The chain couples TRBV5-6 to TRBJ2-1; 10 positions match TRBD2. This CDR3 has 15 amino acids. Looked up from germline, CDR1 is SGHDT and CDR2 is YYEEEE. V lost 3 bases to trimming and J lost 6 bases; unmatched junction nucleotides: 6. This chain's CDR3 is CASSSLAGVLNEQFF. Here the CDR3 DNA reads TGTGCCAGCAGCTCCCTAGCGGGAGTCCTCAATGAGCAGTTCTTC.

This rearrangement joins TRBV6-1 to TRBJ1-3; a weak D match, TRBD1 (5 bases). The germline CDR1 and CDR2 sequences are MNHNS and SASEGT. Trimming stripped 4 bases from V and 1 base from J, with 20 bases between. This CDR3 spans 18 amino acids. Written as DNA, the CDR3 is TGTGCCAGCAGTGTATACGGACACGCCGAACCTTCTGGAAACACCATATATTTT. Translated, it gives CASSVYGHAEPSGNTIYF.

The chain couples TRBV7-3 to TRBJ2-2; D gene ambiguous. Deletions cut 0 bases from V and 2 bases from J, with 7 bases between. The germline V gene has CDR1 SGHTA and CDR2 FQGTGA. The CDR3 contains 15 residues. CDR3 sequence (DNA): TGTGCCAGCAGCTTAACAACAGCCAACACCGGGGAGCTGTTTTTT. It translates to CASSLTTANTGELFF.